These 26 T cell receptor beta chains originate from one sample sequenced in a study of T cell clonality in common variable immunodeficiency. Profiled with immunoSEQ multiplex PCR; TCRdb holds only in-frame clones, not every one. The repertoire consists of some 50,000 clones, none detected only once. The sample taken for sequencing was peripheral blood mononuclear cells. These receptors came from a person between 18 and 75 years old in good health.

This clone was recorded many times. The read stops 3 residues short of the end of the CDR3; the missing end is completed from the germline J gene. This sequence joins TRBV5-1 and TRBJ2-3, with TRBD2 identical over 10 bases. The V segment lost 2 bases and the J segment 0 bases; nucleotides outside the gene matches: 3. There are 16 residues in the CDR3. Germline V lookup: CDR1 SGHRS, CDR2 YFSETQ. The CDR3 region is CASSFLAGDSTDTQYF. The CDR3 DNA, read in part, is TGCGCCAGCAGCTTTCTAGCGGGGGATAGCACAGATACG.

A remark on this clone: The read falls 3 residues short of the CDR3 end, and the missing part is taken from the germline J gene. The V gene is TRBV18, the J gene TRBJ1-2; possibly TRBD1 for D (5 bases). There are 14 residues in the CDR3. Germline assignment: CDR1 KGHSH and CDR2 LQKENI. The CDR3 region is CASTPGGTSNDYTF. Incomplete CDR3 DNA: TGTGCCAGCACGCCAGGAGGGACTAGTAACGAC. The complete variable domain, with remaining parts taken from reference TRBV18 and TRBJ1-2, reads NAGVMQNPRHLVRRRGQEARLRCSPMKGHSHVYWYRQLPEEGLKFMVYLQKENIIDESGMPKERFSAEFPKEGPSILRIQQVVRGDSAAYFCASTPGGTSNDYTFGSGTRLTVV.

A remark on this clone: The read ends 3 residues early relative to the CDR3; the germline J gene fills the gap. The chain carries TRBV2 and TRBJ2-3; 12 bases match TRBD2. Germline lookup yields CDR1 SNHLY and CDR2 FYNNEI. The CDR3 is made up of 18 amino acids. The DNA read from the CDR3 is TGTGCCAGCAGTGAAGGGATACTAGCGGGGGGAACCCAAGAGACG. Residues: CASSEGILAGGTQET. The whole CDR3 protein reads CASSEGILAGGTQETQYF.

In this sample, this clone turned up many times. The read halts 3 residues ahead of the CDR3 end, with the missing end drawn from the germline J gene. Other DNA sequences from this sample encode an identical CDR3 as well. This chain joins TRBV2 and TRBJ1-3; 7 bases match TRBD1. CDR3 size: 15 residues. The J segment lost 4 bases and the V segment lost 6 bases, leaving 9 bases of the junction unmatched. The germline CDR1 and CDR2 sequences are SNHLY and FYNNEI. CDR3 DNA, as far as it was read: TGTGCCAGCAGCCGCTCACAGGGGACCGGAAACACC. Encoded protein: CASSRSQGTGNT. The CDR3 reads in full as CASSRSQGTGNTIYF.

Remarks on this clone: Read sequence stops 3 residues before the CDR3 end, and the germline J gene provides the missing end. V gene TRBV6-4 combines with J gene TRBJ2-3; 10 bases agree with TRBD2. Germline CDR1 and CDR2: MRHNA and SNTAGT. The CDR3 has 16 residues. V shed 3 bases and J 2 bases; nucleotides not matched to a gene: 5. The part of the CDR3 DNA that was read is TGTGCCAGCAGTGAGGCTAGCGGGGGCTTCACAGATACG. It yields the protein CASSEASGGFTDT. The full CDR3 protein reads CASSEASGGFTDTQYF.

This clone was recorded many times. The read comes to an end 3 residues before the CDR3 does, leaving the germline J gene to fill in the end. V is TRBV5-1 and J is TRBJ2-7; 12 bases are a match to TRBD1. The CDR3 has 14 amino acids. Trimming took 3 bases from V and 5 from J; bases not matched to a gene: 3. CDR1 is SGHRS, CDR2 YFSETQ, per germline. The CDR3 bases that were read are TGCGCCAGCAGCTCAGGGACAGGGGGCGACGAG. Amino acids: CASSSGTGGDE. The full CDR3 sequence reads CASSSGTGGDEQYF.

This clone showed up many times. The CDR3 bases that were read are TGCAGCGCAGCCAGGGGACAAGAGACG. This encodes CSAARGQET. The entire CDR3 is CSAARGQETQYF. This chain joins TRBV29-1 and TRBJ2-3; D is perhaps TRBD1 (6 bases). The CDR3 end falls 3 residues outside the read, so it is completed with the germline J gene. This CDR3 is built from 12 residues. Germline V CDR1 and CDR2: SQVTM, ANQGSEA.

This clone came up many times. The part of the CDR3 DNA that was read is TGCAGCGCCGAGGGGGGCGGGGGTTCTGGGGCCAACGTG. As protein: CSAEGGGGSGANV. The full CDR3 sequence reads CSAEGGGGSGANVLFF. This chain joins TRBV29-1 and TRBJ2-2; a possible D gene is TRBD2 (7 bases). The observed sequence ends 3 residues before the CDR3 terminus, with the missing tail filled in from the germline J gene. The CDR3 has 16 amino acids. CDR1 is SQVTM and CDR2 is ANQGSEA in the germline V gene.

At least ten counts were recorded for this clone. The CDR3 end lies 3 residues beyond the end of the read and is filled in from the germline J gene. Other DNA sequences in this sample translate to the same CDR3. J is TRBJ1-2 and V is TRBV20-1; TRBD1 matches 12 bases. The CDR3 sequence is 14 residues long. Looked up from germline, CDR1 is DFQATT and CDR2 is SNEGSKA (reference sequence). Trimming removed 5 bases from V and 7 bases from J; junction bases left unmatched: 8. Partial CDR3 DNA: TGCAGTGCTCCCCCGGGACAGGGGGCGCTTGGC. Protein: CSAPPGQGALG. The full CDR3 is CSAPPGQGALGYTF.

This clone was recorded many times. The read terminates 3 residues ahead of where the CDR3 ends, so the germline J gene completes it. This chain connects TRBV6-1 to TRBJ2-7; 8 nucleotides line up with TRBD2. Trimming removed 4 bases from V and 0 bases from J; junction bases left unmatched: 2. The CDR3 length is 14 residues. Germline V lookup: CDR1 MNHNS, CDR2 SASEGT. The CDR3 protein is CASSAAGGSYEQYF. The covered CDR3 bases are TGTGCCAGCAGTGCCGCGGGGGGCTCCTACGAG.

This clone was detected many times. The read halts 3 residues ahead of the CDR3 end, with the missing end drawn from the germline J gene. This specimen includes other DNA sequences encoding the same CDR3. This sequence joins TRBV5-1 and TRBJ1-3; D unclear. Per germline, CDR1 SGHRS and CDR2 YFSETQ. The CDR3 is 16 residues long. Trimming stripped 4 bases from V and 0 bases from J, with 14 bases between. The DNA read from the CDR3 is TGCGCCAGCAGCCTTACTTTGCGGGGCTCTGGAAACACC. Its protein product is CASSLTLRGSGNT. From start to end, the CDR3 is CASSLTLRGSGNTIYF.

This clone was counted at least ten times. Coverage ceases 3 residues before the CDR3 finishes, and the germline J gene fills in the end. The V call is TRBV9, the J call TRBJ2-3; the match to TRBD1 covers 8 bases. The trim removed 2 bases at V and 4 bases at J, leaving 6 bases unmatched. This CDR3 spans 15 amino acids. The germline CDR1 and CDR2 sequences are SGDLS and YYNGEE. The CDR3 DNA, read in part, is TGTGCCAGCAGCGTCCGGACAGGGCCCGCAGATACG. Translating gives CASSVRTGPADT. The whole CDR3 protein is CASSVRTGPADTQYF.

This clone showed up many times. CDR3 sequence: CASSLGGTTNEKLFF. Incomplete CDR3 DNA: TGCGCCAGCAGCTTGGGGGGGACAACTAATGAAAAG. The gene calls are TRBV5-1 and TRBJ2-2; D may be TRBD1 (6 bases). The read comes to an end 3 residues before the CDR3 does, leaving the germline J gene to fill in the end. Germline V gene data show CDR1 as SGHRS and CDR2 as YFSETQ. This CDR3 comprises 15 residues.

This clone was counted many times. The read falls 3 residues short of the CDR3 end, and the missing part is taken from the germline J gene. The chain employs TRBV12-3 or TRBV12-4 and TRBJ2-2, with D uncertain. Trimming pared 3 bases from V and 7 bases from J, leaving 6 bases between. This CDR3 is 12 amino acids long. CDR3 DNA (partial): TGTGCCAGCAGTTTCGCACTCGGGGAG. Translation gives CASSFALGE. The complete CDR3 reads CASSFALGELFF.

This clone has ten or more counts. Read sequence stops 3 residues before the CDR3 end, and the germline J gene provides the missing end. This chain connects TRBV20-1 to TRBJ2-7, with 9 bases fitting TRBD1. V was clipped by 2 bases and J by 6 bases; unmatched bases: 8. Germline CDR1 is DFQATT and CDR2 is SNEGSKA (reference sequence). The CDR3 has 14 amino acids. CDR3 DNA (partial): TGCAGTGCTAGACCTTGGGACAGGGAGGCCGAG. Its translation: CSARPWDREAE. The full CDR3 protein reads CSARPWDREAEQYF.

The covered CDR3 bases are TGCGCCAGCAGTGAGTCCGGGTTTACTGAA. Protein: CASSESGFTE. In full, the CDR3 is CASSESGFTEAFF. The rearrangement links TRBV10-2 to TRBJ1-1, with D unresolved. The sequence runs out 3 residues before the end of the CDR3; the remainder is reconstructed from the germline J gene. V lost 0 bases to trimming and J lost 5 bases, with 7 bases between them. Germline V lookup: CDR1 WSHSY, CDR2 SAAADI. The CDR3 is 13 residues long.

Only a few counts were recorded for this clone. The read terminates 3 residues before the CDR3 end, so the remaining end is supplied by the germline J gene. V and J are TRBV6-2 or TRBV6-3 and TRBJ2-4, with D possibly TRBD1 on 5 matching bases. Germline values: CDR1 MNHEY, CDR2 SVGEGT. There are 13 residues in the CDR3. CDR3 bases read: TGTGCCAGCAGGAGACCAGGGTTTTCTGGT. Protein: CASRRPGFSG. The whole CDR3 sequence reads CASRRPGFSGQYF.

Only a few counts were recorded for this clone. The read gets to within 3 residues of the CDR3 end, and the germline J gene fills in the rest. The rearrangement links TRBV18 to TRBJ2-3; the D is unclear. The germline V gene has CDR1 KGHSH and CDR2 LQKENI. The CDR3 has 14 amino acids. CDR3 amino acids: CASSPGYSNQPQYF. The part of the CDR3 DNA that was read is TGTGCCAGCTCACCAGGATATAGCAATCAGCCG.

Many counts were recorded for this clone. Read sequence stops 3 residues before the CDR3 end, and the germline J gene provides the missing end. The chain employs TRBV30 and TRBJ1-5, with TRBD1 as a possible D gene (5 bases). Germline assignment: CDR1 GTSNPN and CDR2 SVGIG (reference sequence). Trimming removed 0 bases from V and 0 bases from J, with 9 bases in between. CDR3 length: 15 amino acids. The CDR3 sequence is CAWSVGGGSNQPQHF. The CDR3 DNA, read in part, is TGTGCCTGGAGTGTCGGGGGGGGTAGCAATCAGCCC.

In this sample, this clone turned up many times. Read coverage stops 3 residues before the CDR3 terminus; the germline J gene supplies the remainder. The rearrangement joins TRBV20-1 to TRBJ2-7; 10 nucleotides match TRBD2. Per the germline V gene, CDR1 is DFQATT and CDR2 is SNEGSKA (reference sequence). The V and J ends lost 6 bases and 1 base, in that order; junction bases with no gene match: 6. This CDR3 is 14 amino acids long. This chain's CDR3 is CSARPAGGSYEQYF. CDR3 bases read: TGCAGTGCCAGACCAGCGGGGGGGTCCTACGAG.

This clone was found many times. The CDR3 is cut off 3 residues early in the read; its end comes from the germline J gene. The chain couples TRBV11-3 to TRBJ2-5; D is possibly TRBD2 (6 bases). The CDR3 loop spans 13 amino acids. V was clipped by 1 base and J by 7 bases, with 10 bases between them. Germline V gene lookup returns CDR1 SGHNT and CDR2 YENEEA. The DNA read from the CDR3 is TGTGCCAGCAGCTTAGGCGGGGAAGGGACC. Its protein is CASSLGGEGT. The full CDR3 is CASSLGGEGTQYF.

On this clone itself: The CDR3 end is not reached by the read, which stops 3 residues before it; the germline J gene fills it in. The chain employs TRBV2 and TRBJ1-1, with D possibly matching TRBD1 (6 bases). V lost 2 bases and J 0 bases, leaving 10 bases between the germline ends. Germline CDR1 and CDR2: SNHLY and FYNNEI. This CDR3 region has 15 residues. CDR3 DNA (partial): TGTGCCAGCAGTGAACAGGGGCAGTTGAACACTGAA. Translating gives CASSEQGQLNTE. The entire CDR3 protein reads CASSEQGQLNTEAFF.

In its sample, this clone was seen many times. The CDR3 is cut off 3 residues early in the read; its end comes from the germline J gene. V gene TRBV30 combines with J gene TRBJ2-5, with a possible D match to TRBD2 (6 bases). The CDR3 is 14 amino acids. Deletions cut 3 bases from V and 1 base from J, with 12 bases between. Germline loops: CDR1 GTSNPN, CDR2 SVGIG (reference sequence). CDR3 loop: CAWSALATQETQYF. The sequenced part of the CDR3 DNA is TGTGCCTGGAGCGCCCTAGCGACCCAAGAGACC.

In the case of this clone: The sequence runs out 3 residues before the end of the CDR3; the remainder is reconstructed from the germline J gene. The V gene is TRBV13, the J gene TRBJ2-1; maybe TRBD1 (8 bases). Germline V gene data show CDR1 as PRHDT and CDR2 as FYEKMQ (reference sequence). Trimming pared 3 bases from V and 8 bases from J, leaving 14 bases between. This CDR3 is 14 amino acids long. CDR3 loop: CASSFFTGGDEQFF. The sequenced part of the CDR3 DNA is TGTGCCAGCAGCTTCTTTACAGGGGGGGATGAG.

This clone was counted ten times or more. The sequenced fragment ends 3 residues before the CDR3 boundary, so the rest is inferred from the germline J gene. The chain joins TRBV18 to TRBJ2-5, with D possibly matching TRBD1 (5 bases). Germline-derived CDR1 and CDR2 are KGHSH and LQKENI. The V end lost 2 bases, the J end lost 2 bases, and 12 bases lay between the germline ends. This CDR3 is 15 amino acids long. The CDR3 protein is CASSPGNRQQETQYF. The CDR3 bases that were read are TGTGCCAGCTCACCAGGGAACAGGCAGCAAGAGACC.

This clone has ten or more counts. Coverage ceases 3 residues before the CDR3 finishes, and the germline J gene fills in the end. The chain links TRBV19 to TRBJ2-3, with 7 bases aligning to TRBD2. The junction had 2 bases not matched to a gene; V was cut back by 5 bases and J by 0 bases. The CDR3 contains 14 residues. Germline CDR1 and CDR2: LNHDA and SQIVND (reference sequence). CDR3 bases read: TGTGCCAGTAGTGGACTAGGCAGCACAGATACG. Its translation is CASSGLGSTDT. The CDR3, in full, reads CASSGLGSTDTQYF.